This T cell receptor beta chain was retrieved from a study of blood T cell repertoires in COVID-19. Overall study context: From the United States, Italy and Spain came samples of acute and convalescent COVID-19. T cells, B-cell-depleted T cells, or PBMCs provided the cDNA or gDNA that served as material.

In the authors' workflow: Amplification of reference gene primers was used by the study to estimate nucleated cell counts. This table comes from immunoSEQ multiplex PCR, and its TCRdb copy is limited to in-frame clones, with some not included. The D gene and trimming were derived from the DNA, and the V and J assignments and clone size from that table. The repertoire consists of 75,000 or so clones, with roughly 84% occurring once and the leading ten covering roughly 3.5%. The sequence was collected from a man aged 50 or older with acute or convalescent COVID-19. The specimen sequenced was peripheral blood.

CDR3 loop: CASSPQGAGSPLHF. The DNA of the CDR3 is TGTGCCAGCAGCCCCCAGGGGGCAGGTTCACCCCTCCACTTT. The chain links TRBV3-1 (or the pseudogene TRBV3-2) to TRBJ1-6; TRBD1 matches 8 bases. CDR3 length: 14 amino acids. Per germline, CDR1 LGHDT and CDR2 YNNKEL (reference sequence). The J segment lost 9 bases and the V segment lost 4 bases, leaving 5 bases of the junction unmatched.